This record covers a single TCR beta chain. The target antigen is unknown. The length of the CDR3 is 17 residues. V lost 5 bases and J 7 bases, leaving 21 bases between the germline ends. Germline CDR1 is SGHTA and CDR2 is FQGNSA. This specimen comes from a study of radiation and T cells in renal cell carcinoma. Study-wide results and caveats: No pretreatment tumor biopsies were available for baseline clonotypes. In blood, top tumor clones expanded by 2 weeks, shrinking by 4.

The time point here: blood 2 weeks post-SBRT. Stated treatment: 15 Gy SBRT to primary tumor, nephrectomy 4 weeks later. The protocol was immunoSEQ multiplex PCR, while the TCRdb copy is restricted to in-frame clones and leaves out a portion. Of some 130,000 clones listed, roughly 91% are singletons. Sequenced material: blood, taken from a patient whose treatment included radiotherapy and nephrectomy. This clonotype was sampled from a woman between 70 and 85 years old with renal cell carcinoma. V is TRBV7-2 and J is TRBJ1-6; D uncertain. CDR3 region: CASSIIPHGGGNSPLHF. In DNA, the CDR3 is TGTGCCAGCAGCATTATACCCCATGGCGGTGGCAATTCACCCCTCCACTTT.